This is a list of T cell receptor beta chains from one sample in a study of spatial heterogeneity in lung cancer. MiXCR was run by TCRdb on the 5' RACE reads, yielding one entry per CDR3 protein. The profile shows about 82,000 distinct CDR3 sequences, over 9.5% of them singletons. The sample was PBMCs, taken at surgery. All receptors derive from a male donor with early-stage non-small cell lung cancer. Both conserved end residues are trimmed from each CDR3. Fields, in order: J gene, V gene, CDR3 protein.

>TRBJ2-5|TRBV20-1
SAREVETQY
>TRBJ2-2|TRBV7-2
ASSLRELYTGELF
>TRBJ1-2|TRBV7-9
ASSRTDYGYT
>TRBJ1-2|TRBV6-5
ASSSDEAGVNLGYT
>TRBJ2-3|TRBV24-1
ATSDLITDAQY
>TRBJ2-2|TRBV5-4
ASSQGTLNTGELF
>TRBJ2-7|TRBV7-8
ASSLSSGGRSSYEQY
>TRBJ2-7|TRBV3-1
ASSQDRALSREQY
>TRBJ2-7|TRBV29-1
SVGFHAIGSYEQY
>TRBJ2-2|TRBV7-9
ASTLTNTGELF
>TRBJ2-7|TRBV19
ASSDRAAYEQY
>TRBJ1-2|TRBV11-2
ASSLARGWNYGYT
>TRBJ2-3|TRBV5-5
ASSRTTGGGTDTQY
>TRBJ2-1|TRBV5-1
ASSLGQGSYNEQF
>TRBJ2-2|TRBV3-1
ASSQTLITANTGELF
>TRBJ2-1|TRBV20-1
SARGQGVLGEQF
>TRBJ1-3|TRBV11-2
ASSRGERASGNTIY
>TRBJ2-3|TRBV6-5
ASKPGLAGALDTQY
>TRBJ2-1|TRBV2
ASSGNGESSYNEQF
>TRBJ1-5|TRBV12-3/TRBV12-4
ASSEQGRQPQH
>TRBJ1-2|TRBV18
ASSPSGIYGYT
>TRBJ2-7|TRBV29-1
SVTNTGSRSEQY
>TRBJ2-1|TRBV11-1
ASSLGQGDYNEQF
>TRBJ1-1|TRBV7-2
ASSLGGPLFEAF
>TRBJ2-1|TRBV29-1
SAENFLGVAGKNEQF
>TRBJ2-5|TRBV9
ASSVEDTFRETQY
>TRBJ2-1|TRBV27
ASSLKGGSPYNEQF
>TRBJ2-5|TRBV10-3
AISESQETQY